Following are 30 T cell receptor beta chains from one sample sequenced in a study of blood T cell repertoires in COVID-19. Some clones are missing from TCRdb's copy, which holds only in-frame ones; the method was immunoSEQ multiplex PCR. The sample lists around 200,000 clones, 70% to 90% occurring once. Sequencing input: PBMCs or T cells enriched from blood (not recorded which). All receptors derive from a man between 25 and 39 years old who had recovered from COVID-19.

The rearrangement joins TRBV19 to TRBJ1-1; D gene unclear. Trimming cost V 2 bases and J 0 bases, with 10 bases left between them. This CDR3 is built from 15 residues. The germline V gene encodes CDR1 LNHDA and CDR2 SQIVND (reference sequence). This chain's CDR3 is CASSILRQVNTEAFF. The CDR3 DNA sequence: TGTGCCAGTAGTATACTTCGACAAGTGAACACTGAAGCTTTCTTT.

J is TRBJ2-2 and V is TRBV24-1; 7 bases agree with TRBD1. The CDR3 runs 16 residues. Per germline, CDR1 KGHDR and CDR2 SFDVKD. V shed 2 bases and J 0 bases; nucleotides not matched to a gene: 2. The CDR3: CATSDWGQTNTGELFF. CDR3 sequence (DNA): TGTGCCACCAGTGATTGGGGACAGACGAACACCGGGGAGCTGTTTTTT.

This clone was seen just once. The chain joins TRBV24-1 to TRBJ2-5; a possible D gene is TRBD2 (5 bases). This CDR3 has 14 amino acids. The V end was cut by 5 bases, the J end by 1 base, with 10 bases between. Germline lookup yields CDR1 KGHDR and CDR2 SFDVKD. For the CDR3, the DNA is TGTGCCACCAGTGGGGCTAGCAGCCAAGAGACCCAGTACTTC. The encoded protein is CATSGASSQETQYF.

The chain employs TRBV30 and TRBJ1-2, with 8 bases identical to TRBD1. The V segment lost 7 bases and the J segment 5 bases; nucleotides outside the gene matches: 12. Per the germline V gene, CDR1 is GTSNPN and CDR2 is SVGIG (reference sequence). The CDR3 sequence is 14 residues long. The CDR3 bases are TGTGCCTCCCCCCCCGGACAGGGAAGGTATGGCTACACCTTC. It translates to CASPPGQGRYGYTF.

The table lists this clone with a count of one. The gene calls are TRBV5-1 and TRBJ1-2, with D possibly TRBD1 on 6 matching bases. Germline CDR1 SGHRS, CDR2 YFSETQ. CDR3 length equals 14 residues. V was pared by 0 bases and J by 3 bases, with 9 bases between. CDR3 in DNA: TGCGCCAGCAGCTTGGGAGGGGGAGACTATGGCTACACCTTC. This encodes CASSLGGGDYGYTF. The variable domain in full, with the rest retrieved from reference TRBV5-1 and TRBJ1-2, is KAGVTQTPRYLIKTRGQQVTLSCSPISGHRSVSWYQQTPGQGLQFLFEYFSETQRNKGNFPGRFSGRQFSNSRSEMNVSTLELGDSALYLCASSLGGGDYGYTFGSGTRLTVV.

The rearrangement uses TRBV3-1 (or the pseudogene TRBV3-2) and TRBJ2-3; a weak D match, TRBD2 (6 bases). Germline CDR1 and CDR2: LGHDT and YNNKEL (reference sequence). The germline V and J ends were trimmed by 1 base and 3 bases, with 8 bases remaining between them. The CDR3 contains 14 residues. DNA for the CDR3: TGTGCCAGCAGCCAAGTGGGGGGAACAGATACGCAGTATTTT. This translates into CASSQVGGTDTQYF.

This chain links TRBV5-6 with TRBJ1-2, with 7 bases aligning to TRBD1. Unmatched junction bases numbered 7, after V lost 5 bases and J lost 3 bases. The CDR3 has 14 residues. Germline loops: CDR1 SGHDT, CDR2 YYEEEE. CDR3 protein: CASSLGTGDYGYTF. The CDR3 coding sequence is TGTGCCAGCAGTCTTGGAACAGGGGACTATGGCTACACCTTC.

This chain joins TRBV7-7 and TRBJ2-5; 15 nucleotides align to TRBD2. CDR3 length equals 19 residues. V shed 5 bases, J shed 2 bases, and the junction held 12 bases outside the gene matches. The germline gives CDR1 SSHAT, CDR2 FNYEAQ (reference sequence). CDR3 loop: CASSPRGLAGGPEQETQYF. CDR3 bases: TGTGCCAGCAGCCCTCGAGGACTAGCGGGGGGGCCGGAGCAAGAGACCCAGTACTTC.

CDR3 in DNA: TGTGCCAGCAGTCACCAGGGGGCTCGTGAGCAGTTCTTC. Translating it yields CASSHQGAREQFF. The chain uses TRBV28 and TRBJ2-1, with 8 bases fitting TRBD1. With V trimmed by 5 bases and J by 9 bases, 6 bases remained unmatched. This CDR3 has 13 amino acids. CDR1 is MDHEN, CDR2 SYDVKM, per germline.

This chain joins TRBV4-3 and TRBJ2-7, with a weak D call TRBD1 (7 bases). This CDR3 contains 18 residues. Germline assignment: CDR1 LGHNA and CDR2 YSLEER. Trimming removed 0 bases from V and 3 bases from J, with 21 bases in between. This chain's CDR3 is CASSQDVWGPGGLYEQYF. CDR3 bases: TGCGCCAGCAGCCAAGATGTGTGGGGGCCAGGGGGACTCTACGAGCAGTACTTC.

J is TRBJ1-6 and V is TRBV1. TRBV1 is assigned pseudogene status. The CDR3 sequence is 16 residues long. CDR3 sequence: CTSSQVRGGENSPLHF. The CDR3 region has the DNA TGCACCAGCAGCCAAGTCCGCGGAGGCGAGAATTCACCCCTCCACTTT.

The chain has TRBV6-2 or TRBV6-3 and TRBJ1-2; 8 positions match TRBD1. The V segment lost 2 bases and the J segment 2 bases; nucleotides outside the gene matches: 4. CDR1 is MNHEY, CDR2 SVGEGT, per germline. The CDR3 runs 15 residues. CDR3 protein: CASSYMPGGNYGYTF. CDR3 DNA: TGTGCCAGCAGTTACATGCCAGGGGGCAACTATGGCTACACCTTC.

The J gene is TRBJ2-7, the V gene TRBV14; 8 bases fit TRBD1. The CDR3 length is 15 residues. Germline assignment: CDR1 SGHDN and CDR2 FVKESK. V was clipped by 3 bases and J by 3 bases; unmatched bases: 7. CDR3 coding DNA: TGTGCCAGCAGCCACTTGGACAGGGTGGACTACGAGCAGTACTTC. Protein sequence: CASSHLDRVDYEQYF.

This rearrangement joins TRBV7-9 to TRBJ2-1, with 12 bases lining up with TRBD1. V trimming: 8 bases; J trimming: 0 bases; junction bases outside the gene matches: 11. This CDR3 region has 18 residues. The germline V gene encodes CDR1 SEHNR and CDR2 FQNEAQ (reference sequence). The CDR3 DNA sequence: TGTGCCAGCTCGGGGACAGGGGGCGCCTATAGCTCCTACAATGAGCAGTTCTTC. It encodes CASSGTGGAYSSYNEQFF. The full variable domain, completed using reference TRBV7-9 and TRBJ2-1, is DTGVSQNPRHKITKRGQNVTFRCDPISEHNRLYWYRQTLGQGPEFLTYFQNEAQLEKSRLLSDRFSAERPKGSFSTLEIQRTEQGDSAMYLCASSGTGGAYSSYNEQFFGPGTRLTVL.

V is TRBV4-3 and J is TRBJ2-7; 15 positions agree with TRBD2. Germline lookup yields CDR1 LGHNA and CDR2 YSLEER. The CDR3 has 17 residues. The J segment lost 3 bases and the V segment lost 2 bases, leaving 5 bases of the junction unmatched. In DNA, the CDR3 is TGCGCCAGCAGCCAAACTGGGACTAGCGGGAGGAACTACGAGCAGTACTTC. This translates into CASSQTGTSGRNYEQYF.

This clone was counted a few times. The CDR3 loop reads CASGMTGGFIGELFF. Here the CDR3 DNA reads TGTGCCAGCGGGATGACAGGGGGCTTCATCGGGGAGCTGTTTTTT. The chain carries TRBV2 and TRBJ2-2; 10 nucleotides align to TRBD1. CDR1 and CDR2 from the germline V gene are SNHLY and FYNNEI. The CDR3 has 15 residues. V shed 8 bases, J shed 7 bases, and the junction held 10 bases outside the gene matches.

DNA for the CDR3: TGCGCCAGCAGCCAAGGAACTTCGGTGTACGAGCAGTACTTC. Amino acid sequence: CASSQGTSVYEQYF. The chain is built from TRBV4-3 and TRBJ2-7; D remains unclear. V lost 1 base and J lost 4, with 11 bases in between. CDR3 length: 14 residues. Germline assignment: CDR1 LGHNA and CDR2 YSLEER.

The V call is TRBV18, the J call TRBJ1-6, with TRBD1 identical over 8 bases. This CDR3 contains 15 residues. Germline CDR1 is KGHSH and CDR2 is LQKENI. V lost 0 bases, J lost 6 bases, and 1 base stayed unmatched. The CDR3: CASSPPGQVNSPLHF. Written as DNA, the CDR3 is TGTGCCAGCTCACCACCGGGACAGGTTAATTCACCCCTCCACTTT.

The V call is TRBV11-2, the J call TRBJ1-6, with a weak D call TRBD1 (5 bases). Germline loops: CDR1 SGHAT, CDR2 FQNNGV. The length of the CDR3 is 13 residues. Trimming cost V 6 bases and J 9 bases, with 12 bases left between them. As DNA, the CDR3 is TGTGCCAGCAGTTCAACAGGTTTTTCACCCCTCCACTTT. It is translated as CASSSTGFSPLHF.

This chain connects TRBV2 to TRBJ2-3, with 12 nucleotides matching TRBD1. V was pared by 4 bases and J by 13 bases, with 6 bases of the junction left unmatched. The CDR3 is 13 amino acids. The germline V gene has CDR1 SNHLY and CDR2 FYNNEI. CDR3 bases: TGTGCCAGCAGTGCTCCGGGACAGGGGGCGGAGTATTTT. Amino acids: CASSAPGQGAEYF.

The J gene is TRBJ2-3, the V gene TRBV7-9; possible D gene TRBD2, 7 bases. This CDR3 contains 15 residues. V lost 2 bases and J 2 bases, leaving 11 bases between the germline ends. The germline V gene has CDR1 SEHNR and CDR2 FQNEAQ (reference sequence). The CDR3 region is CASSLKGDYTDTQYF. The CDR3 DNA sequence: TGTGCCAGCAGCTTAAAGGGGGACTACACAGATACGCAGTATTTT.

This clone came up a few times. The rearrangement joins TRBV4-3 to TRBJ1-6; D is possibly TRBD1 (5 bases). The germline V gene has CDR1 LGHNA and CDR2 YSLEER. The CDR3 covers 15 residues. The V gene lost 5 bases and the J gene lost 9 bases, with 17 bases spanning the gap. CDR3 sequence: CASSDGGDWGSPLHF. In DNA form, the CDR3 reads TGCGCCAGCAGCGATGGGGGGGATTGGGGTTCACCCCTCCACTTT.

A word on this clone: Within the sample, other DNA sequences also encode this same CDR3. The chain uses TRBV28 and TRBJ1-4; unclear D gene. In germline, CDR1 is MDHEN, CDR2 SYDVKM. The V gene lost 3 bases and the J gene lost 7 bases, with 9 bases spanning the gap. This CDR3 has 13 residues. CDR3 protein: CASSLSGVEKLFF. The CDR3 DNA reads TGTGCCAGCAGTTTGTCGGGAGTTGAAAAACTGTTTTTT.

The V gene is TRBV6-1, the J gene TRBJ1-2; TRBD1 matches 10 bases. The J segment lost 1 base and the V segment lost 4 bases, leaving 6 bases of the junction unmatched. Per germline, CDR1 MNHNS and CDR2 SASEGT. This CDR3 comprises 16 residues. The CDR3 sequence is CASSGPGQGINYGYTF. The DNA of the CDR3 is TGTGCCAGCAGTGGCCCGGGACAGGGGATTAACTATGGCTACACCTTC.

This clone was detected only once. This chain uses TRBV29-1 with TRBJ2-2; D is undetermined. CDR3 size: 13 residues. The V end was cut by 6 bases, the J end by 4 bases, with 12 bases between. From germline, CDR1 is SQVTM and CDR2 ANQGSEA. The CDR3 coding sequence is TGCAGCGTACTTACGACGGGCACCGGGGAGCTGTTTTTT. It translates to CSVLTTGTGELFF.

The V and J genes are TRBV12-2 and TRBJ2-2; the table calls TRBD1, which could not be checked here. TRBV12-2 is a pseudogene. The CDR3 has 15 amino acids. DNA of the CDR3: TGTGCAAGTCGATGGACAGACGCGAACACCGGGGAGCTGTTTTTT. Translation: CASRWTDANTGELFF.

The genes are TRBV30 and TRBJ2-7, with TRBD2 matching 11 bases. The V segment lost 5 bases and the J segment 3 bases; nucleotides outside the gene matches: 6. Germline lookup yields CDR1 GTSNPN and CDR2 SVGIG (reference sequence). The CDR3 is made up of 14 amino acids. The CDR3 is CAWGSGRVGYEQYF. The DNA for the CDR3 is TGTGCCTGGGGTAGCGGGAGGGTCGGCTACGAGCAGTACTTC.

This clone has only a few counts. This sequence joins TRBV7-2 and TRBJ2-1; 8 nucleotides agree with TRBD2. The junction had 14 bases not matched to a gene; V was cut back by 1 base and J by 6 bases. CDR1 is SGHTA and CDR2 is FQGNSA in the germline V gene. This CDR3 is built from 18 residues. The CDR3 region is CASSLDGFGTRVVNEQFF. The CDR3 nucleotides are TGTGCCAGCAGCTTAGATGGTTTTGGGACTAGAGTCGTCAATGAGCAGTTCTTC.

V usage is TRBV5-4 and J usage is TRBJ2-7; a possible D gene is TRBD2 (6 bases). V shed 3 bases and J shed 7 bases, with 14 bases lying between them. The CDR3 sequence is 13 residues long. CDR1 SGHNT and CDR2 YYREEE come from the germline V gene (reference sequence). In DNA, the CDR3 is TGTGCCAGCAGCTCCCCGGGGGTAAGAGAGCAGTACTTC. Its translation is CASSSPGVREQYF.

This clone was observed a single time. This chain joins TRBV11-2 and TRBJ2-5, with D maybe TRBD2 (6 bases). The CDR3 consists of 13 residues. Germline V gives CDR1 SGHAT, CDR2 FQNNGV. The ends were cut back, 4 bases at V and 1 base at J, with 7 bases in the middle. In DNA form, the CDR3 reads TGTGCCAGCAGCTCGGGACTCCAAGAGACCCAGTACTTC. Translated: CASSSGLQETQYF.